This T cell receptor beta chain was recorded in a study of T cells in Graves' hyperthyroidism and ophthalmopathy. The CDR3 regions of TCR beta were amplified from RNA transcripts. HTBI primers drove first-round RT-PCR of the TCR CDR3. In TCRdb, the multiplex PCR reads were re-called with MiXCR into one record per CDR3 protein. Of hundreds of thousands of distinct CDR3 sequences listed, roughly 15% are singletons. There are many counts of this clonotype. Its antigen remains unknown. Whole-study findings and limits: It was a median 6.5 months before onset that the model predicted ophthalmopathy. A model of 13 V-J features distinguished ophthalmopathy from stable hyperthyroidism.

J gave up 0 bases and V 1 base, and 10 bases lay outside the gene matches. CDR1 and CDR2 (germline): SGHTA, FQGNSA. The CDR3 runs to 19 residues. Sequenced sample: blood. The TCR sequence derives from a woman in her thirties with Graves' hyperthyroidism. V gene TRBV7-2 combines with J gene TRBJ2-1, with 9 bases matching TRBD2. The CDR3 sequence: CASSLGSGGRVSSYNEQFF. As DNA, the CDR3 is TGTGCCAGCAGCTTAGGATCGGGCGGGAGGGTTTCCTCCTACAATGAGCAGTTCTTC.